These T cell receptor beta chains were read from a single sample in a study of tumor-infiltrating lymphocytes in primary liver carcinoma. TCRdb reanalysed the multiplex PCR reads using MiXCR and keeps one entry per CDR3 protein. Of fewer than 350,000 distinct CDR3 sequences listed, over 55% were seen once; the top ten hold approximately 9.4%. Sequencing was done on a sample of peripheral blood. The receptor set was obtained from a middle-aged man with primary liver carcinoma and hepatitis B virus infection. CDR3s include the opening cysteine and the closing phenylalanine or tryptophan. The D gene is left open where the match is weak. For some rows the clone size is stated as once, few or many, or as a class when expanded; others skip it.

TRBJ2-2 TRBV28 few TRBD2 TGTGCCAGCTCGGGACTAGCGGTGACCGGGGAGCTGTTTTTT CASSGLAVTGELFF
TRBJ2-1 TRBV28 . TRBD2 TGTGCCGGCAGTTCCCGGACTAGTGGCGGCATGGGCTACAATGAGCAGCTCTTC CAGSSRTSGGMGYNEQLF
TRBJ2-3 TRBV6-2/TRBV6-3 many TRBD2 TGTGCCAGCAGTACGACTAAGCGGGAGAGCCCAGATACGCAGTATTTT CASSTTKRESPDTQYF
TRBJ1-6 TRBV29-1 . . TGCTGCGTTGGGGACGGGACAAATCCACCCCTCCACTTT CCVGDGTNPPLHF
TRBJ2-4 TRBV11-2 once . TGTACCAGCAGTACACTAGGACGCTCCCGGGACATTCAGTACTTC CTSSTLGRSRDIQYF
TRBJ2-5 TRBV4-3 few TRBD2 TGCGCCAGCGGTCAAGATCCGCCCGGACTAGCGGGAGGGTTCCAAGAGACTCAGTACTTC CASGQDPPGLAGGFQETQYF
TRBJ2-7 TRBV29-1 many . TGCAGCGTGCGGGTAGCCCACGAGCAGTACTTC CSVRVAHEQYF
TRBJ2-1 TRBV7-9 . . TGTGCCAGCAGCGCTAGTCATGAGCAGTTCTTC CASSASHEQFF
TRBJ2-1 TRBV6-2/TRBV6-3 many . TGTGCCAGCAGTACGAAGCGGAAACTATACAATGAGCAGTTCTTC CASSTKRKLYNEQFF
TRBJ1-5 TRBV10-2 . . TGCGCCAGCAGTGAGGTCTATAGTAATCAGTCCCAGCATTTT CASSEVYSNQSQHF
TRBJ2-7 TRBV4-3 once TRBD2 TGCGCCAGCAGCCAAGATCGAGTAGGGGACTACAAGCAGTACTTC CASSQDRVGDYKQYF
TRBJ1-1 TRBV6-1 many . TGTGCCAGCAGTGAGACGGGGCGGAGGGCTTTCTTT CASSETGRRAFF
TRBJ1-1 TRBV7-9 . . TGTGCCAGCAGCTTACATATTTTAACAGGGAGGGTCCCTGAAGCTTTCTTT CASSLHILTGRVPEAFF
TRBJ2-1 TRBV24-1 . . TGTGCCACCAGTGATCGACACGTCAATGAGCAGTTCTTC CATSDRHVNEQFF
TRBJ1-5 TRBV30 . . TGTGCCTGGAGTGCTCCCGGGGGGAGAAATCAGCCCCAGCATTTT CAWSAPGGRNQPQHF
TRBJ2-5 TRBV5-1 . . TGCGCCAGCAGCTTGAAAAGCGTGAGTGAGACCCAGTACTTC CASSLKSVSETQYF
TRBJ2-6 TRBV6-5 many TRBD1 TGTGCCAGCAGTTCCCGGGACAGGGAACCCGGGGCCAACGTCCTGACTTTC CASSSRDREPGANVLTF
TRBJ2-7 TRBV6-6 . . TGTGCCAGCAGTTACCCCGAAGGGGGAGGGGACGAGCACTACTTC CASSYPEGGGDEHYF
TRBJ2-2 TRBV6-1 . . TGTGCCAGCAGTGATGCGTCAGGGATCCCGAACACCGGGGAGCAGTTTTTT CASSDASGIPNTGEQFF
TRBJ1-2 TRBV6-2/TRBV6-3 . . TGTGCCAGCCAGAGGCATGGAGGCTACACCTTC CASQRHGGYTF
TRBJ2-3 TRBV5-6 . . TGTGCCAGTTCGTCTAGTGTCCTTTCTAGCACAGATACGCAGTATTTT CASSSSVLSSTDTQYF
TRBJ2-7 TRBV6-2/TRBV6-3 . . TGTGCCAGCAGCCTAAACATGGTCGAGCAGTACTTC CASSLNMVEQYF
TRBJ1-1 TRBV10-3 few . TGTGCCGTTTGGGGGACCGCGAACACTGAAGCTTTCTTT CAVWGTANTEAFF
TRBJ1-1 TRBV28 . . TGTGCCATCAGTTTACCGGAACAGATGAACACTGAAGCTTTCTTT CAISLPEQMNTEAFF
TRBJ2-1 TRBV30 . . TGTGCCTGGACGGGTGGGGCCGAGCAGTTCTTC CAWTGGAEQFF
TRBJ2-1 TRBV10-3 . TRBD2 TGTGCCATCAGTGAGAATAGCGGGTTTGGACGGGATGAGCAGTTCTTC CAISENSGFGRDEQFF
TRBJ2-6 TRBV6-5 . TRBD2 TGTGCCAGCAGTTCCCCGGGAGGGGACAACGTCCTGACTTTC CASSSPGGDNVLTF
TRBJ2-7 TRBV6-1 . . TGTGCCAGCAGTGAAGGGACTCATTCCTACGATCAGTACTTC CASSEGTHSYDQYF
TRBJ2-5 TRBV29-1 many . TGCAGCTCGCGCCCGACAGGATCAGAGACCCAGTACTTC CSSRPTGSETQYF
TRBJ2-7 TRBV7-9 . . TGTGCCAGCAGCTTAGGGGCGAGGGAGCAGTACTTC CASSLGAREQYF
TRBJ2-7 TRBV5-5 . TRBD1 TGTGCCAACAGCTTAGCCGGACAGGGACCCTACGAGCAGTACTTC CANSLAGQGPYEQYF
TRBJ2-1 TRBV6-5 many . TGTGCCAGCAGTTACTCAGCGGGTCGTAGCTCCTACAATGAGCAGTTCTTC CASSYSAGRSSYNEQFF
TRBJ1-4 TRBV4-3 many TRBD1 TGCGCCAGCAGCCAAGATAGCGCGACAGGGAATGAAAAACTGTTTTTT CASSQDSATGNEKLFF
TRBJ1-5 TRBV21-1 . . TGTGCCAGCAGCAAAGCGCGGGGGAGCAATCAGGCCCAGCATTTT CASSKARGSNQAQHF
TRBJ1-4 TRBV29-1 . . TGCAGCGTTGATTGGGCAGGCTACCTAAATGAAAAACTGTTTTTT CSVDWAGYLNEKLFF
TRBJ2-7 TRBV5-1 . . TGCGCCAGCAGCTTGGGCAGTGCGTCCTACGAGCAGTACTTC CASSLGSASYEQYF
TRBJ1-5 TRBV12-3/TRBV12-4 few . TGTGCCGGCAGTTTAGTTAGTCCGACTTCCAATCAGCCCCAGCATTTT CAGSLVSPTSNQPQHF
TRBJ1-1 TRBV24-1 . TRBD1 TGTGCCACCAGTGACCGGGAACAGGGGGCGGACACTGAAGCTTTCTTT CATSDREQGADTEAFF
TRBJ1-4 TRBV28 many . TGTGCCAGCAGTCCCAACTACGAAAAACTGTTTTTT CASSPNYEKLFF